What follows are 13 T cell receptor beta chains derived from one specimen sequenced in a study of cytomegalovirus exposure and HLA in healthy donors. 13 Jbeta primers and 60 Vbeta primers were used for the PCR. Measured with immunoSEQ multiplex PCR; TCRdb has only the in-frame clones, and not every one. This repertoire shows approximately 160,000 clones, about four fifths found once; its top ten account for 1%. The sample was PBMCs. The receptors come from a woman aged 50 to 60 in good health and CMV-seropositive.

The chain couples TRBV25-1 to TRBJ2-2, with 8 bases identical to TRBD1. V dropped 3 bases and J dropped 1; count of bases not matched to a gene: 4. Germline CDR1 and CDR2: MGHDK and SYGVNS. The CDR3 has 16 amino acids. The CDR3 nucleotides are TGTGCCAGCAGTGACACGGGGACAGGGAACACCGGGGAGCTGTTTTTT. This translates into CASSDTGTGNTGELFF.

The chain is built from TRBV7-2 and TRBJ2-5; a possible D gene is TRBD2 (7 bases). The CDR3 spans 15 residues. Germline values: CDR1 SGHTA, CDR2 FQGNSA. V was cut by 4 bases and J by 4 bases, with 16 bases left in between. In DNA form, the CDR3 reads TGTGCCAGCAGCTCCCGGGGAGGGGGGTTAGAGACCCAGTACTTC. Amino acid sequence: CASSSRGGGLETQYF.

This chain links TRBV6-6 with TRBJ2-7; D is unclear. Germline-derived CDR1 and CDR2 are MNHNY and SVGAGI (reference sequence). The CDR3 runs to 13 residues. Trimming took off 9 bases at V and 3 bases at J, with 15 bases between the two ends. In nucleotides, the CDR3 is TGTGCCAGTACACAGCTACAATACTACGAGCAGTACTTC. Protein: CASTQLQYYEQYF.

The chain couples TRBV11-2 to TRBJ2-3; no clear D gene. Trimming took 3 bases from V and 4 from J, leaving 11 bases between them. The CDR3 has 14 amino acids. Germline lookup yields CDR1 SGHAT and CDR2 FQNNGV. The CDR3 reads CASSLFELPDTQYF. The CDR3 DNA is TGTGCCAGCAGCTTGTTCGAACTACCAGATACGCAGTATTTT.

The chain has TRBV7-9 and TRBJ1-1; TRBD1 agrees at 8 bases. The germline gives CDR1 SEHNR, CDR2 FQNEAQ (reference sequence). J was trimmed by 11 bases and V by 0 bases; bases with no gene match: 8. The CDR3 spans 14 residues. In nucleotides, the CDR3 is TGTGCCAGCAGCTTAGCTAGGGACAGGTGGGTCGCTTTCTTT. This codes for CASSLARDRWVAFF. The variable domain in full, completed from reference TRBV7-9 and TRBJ1-1, reads DTGVSQNPRHKITKRGQNVTFRCDPISEHNRLYWYRQTLGQGPEFLTYFQNEAQLEKSRLLSDRFSAERPKGSFSTLEIQRTEQGDSAMYLCASSLARDRWVAFFGQGTRLTVV.

The J gene is TRBJ2-2, the V gene TRBV5-6, with a possible D match to TRBD2 (5 bases). Between the trimmed V and J ends, which lost 4 bases and 5 bases, there was a span of 6 bases. There are 12 residues in the CDR3. Germline-derived CDR1 and CDR2 are SGHDT and YYEEEE. The CDR3 sequence is CASSPGTGELFF. Written as DNA, the CDR3 is TGTGCCAGCAGCCCGGGGACCGGGGAGCTGTTTTTT.

V gene TRBV30 combines with J gene TRBJ1-5; TRBD1 aligns across 9 bases. The CDR3 runs 15 residues. V gave up 2 bases and J gave up 3 bases; unmatched junction bases: 5. Germline CDR1 GTSNPN, CDR2 SVGIG (reference sequence). The chain's CDR3 is CAWSKGQGPNQPQHF. Here the CDR3 DNA reads TGTGCCTGGAGTAAGGGACAGGGTCCCAATCAGCCCCAGCATTTT.

The rearrangement links TRBV28 to TRBJ2-3; 10 nucleotides agree with TRBD2. Germline trimming cut 5 bases from V and 6 bases from J; bases unmatched to any gene: 11. Germline V gives CDR1 MDHEN, CDR2 SYDVKM. The CDR3 loop spans 16 amino acids. The CDR3 sequence is CASSPHLAGVGDTQYF. In DNA, the CDR3 is TGTGCCAGCAGTCCGCACCTAGCGGGGGTCGGGGATACGCAGTATTTT.

Note on this clone: The junction departs from germline at one end; a sequencing error may be responsible. The chain is built from TRBV7-9 and TRBJ2-7; 11 bases are shared with TRBD1. Germline CDR1 reads SEHNR; CDR2 reads FQNEAQ (reference sequence). This CDR3 comprises 15 residues. For the CDR3, the DNA is TGTTCCAGCAGCCCGGGGACAGGGGGCTCCTACGAGCAGTACTTC. It is translated as CSSSPGTGGSYEQYF.

This chain connects TRBV7-3 to TRBJ2-7, with 8 bases identical to TRBD2. V lost 0 bases to trimming and J lost 5 bases; unmatched junction nucleotides: 6. The CDR3 totals 15 residues. Germline V CDR1 and CDR2: SGHTA, FQGTGA. This chain's CDR3 is CASSLTRGALHEQYF. CDR3 DNA: TGTGCCAGCAGCTTAACGCGGGGGGCGTTGCACGAGCAGTACTTC.

The chain employs TRBV9 and TRBJ2-6; 9 bases line up with TRBD1. This CDR3 region has 19 residues. Losses at the gene ends were 2 bases for V and 0 bases for J; bases not matched to a gene: 9. Per germline, CDR1 SGDLS and CDR2 YYNGEE. This CDR3 reads CASSVSRQGDPSGANVLTF. The CDR3 DNA sequence: TGTGCCAGCAGCGTCAGCCGACAGGGGGATCCCTCTGGGGCCAACGTCCTGACTTTC.

The chain links TRBV7-2 to TRBJ2-5, with 8 bases identical to TRBD2. This CDR3 region has 15 residues. V was pared by 5 bases and J by 11 bases, with 16 bases of the junction left unmatched. Germline V gene lookup returns CDR1 SGHTA and CDR2 FQGNSA. The CDR3 bases are TGTGCCAGCAGCCCTGGGCCCCGGGGGGGAAGGGGGCAGTACTTC. Amino acids: CASSPGPRGGRGQYF.

About this clone itself: One end of the junction does not line up with germline, which may come from a read error. This chain joins TRBV18 and TRBJ1-5; D unresolved. CDR1 and CDR2 (germline): KGHSH, LQKENI. The CDR3 contains 12 residues. CDR3 residues: CASSPPDQPQHF. CDR3 coding DNA: TGTGCCAGCTCCCCACCCGATCAGCCCCAGCATTTT.